This TCR beta chain was identified in a study of T cells and Merkel cell carcinoma outcomes. Findings and limits, study-wide: Repertoire plus T-cell density reportedly predicted Merkel cell carcinoma outcomes.

Assay used: immunoSEQ multiplex PCR; TCRdb lists only in-frame clones, some missing. Seen here are about 15,000 clones, just under 95% observed once, and the top ten hold roughly 2%. Trimming removed 6 bases from V and 2 bases from J; junction bases left unmatched: 5. Per germline, CDR1 KGHSH and CDR2 LQKENI. This CDR3 has 14 amino acids. Concerning this clone itself: Its antigen remains unidentified.

The TCR sequence derives from a human donor with Merkel cell carcinoma. The chain uses TRBV18 and TRBJ2-5, with 8 positions matching TRBD2. Source material: tumor tissue from Merkel cell carcinoma. Written as DNA, the CDR3 is TGTGCCAGCTCCCGAGGACTAGCACAAGAGACCCAGTACTTC. This gives the protein CASSRGLAQETQYF.